The present entry profiles one T cell receptor beta chain with its context. The same CDR3 arises from other DNA sequences in this sample as well. As processed by the authors: Amplifying reference gene primers gave estimates of nucleated cell counts. Sequencing used immunoSEQ multiplex PCR; TCRdb keeps in-frame clones, though not all of them. The DNA gave D and trimming, while V, J and clone size come from that table. The sample records more than 150,000 clones, roughly 79% being singletons. The entry originates in a study of blood T cell repertoires in COVID-19. Background on the study: Donors in the United States, Italy and Spain gave samples during acute or convalescent COVID-19. PBMCs, B-cell-depleted T cells, or T cells provided the cDNA or gDNA that made up the material.

Germline CDR1 is SGHRS and CDR2 is YFSETQ. The J segment lost 4 bases and the V segment lost 4 bases, leaving 6 bases of the junction unmatched. The CDR3 sequence is 15 residues long. V and J are TRBV5-1 and TRBJ2-3; 10 bases map to TRBD2. The TCR sequence derives from a woman in her 70s with acute or convalescent COVID-19. What was sequenced was peripheral blood. In nucleotides, the CDR3 is TGCGCCAGCAGCCCGACTAGCGGGTCCGCAGATACGCAGTATTTT. It encodes CASSPTSGSADTQYF.